The 6 T cell receptor beta chains below all came from one sample that was sequenced in a study of response to subunit inactivated influenza vaccine. TCRdb itself ran the RT-PCR reads through MiXCR, one entry per CDR3 protein. Found here are around 300,000 distinct CDR3 sequences, 22% of them singletons; the top ten hold approximately 10%. This sample comprised PBMCs from blood, obtained 21 months after vaccination. The receptors originated from a man aged 50-75 years who received an inactivated influenza vaccine.

The chain joins TRBV7-9 to TRBJ2-3; 9 bases agree with TRBD1. J lost 5 bases, V lost 4 bases, and 7 bases had no gene match. Germline V gene lookup returns CDR1 SEHNR and CDR2 FQNEAQ (reference sequence). The CDR3 runs 15 residues. CDR3 in DNA: TGTGCCAGCAGCTCCGGGACAGGGTCTTTAGATACGCAGTATTTT. Residues: CASSSGTGSLDTQYF.

In this sample, this clonotype turned up a few times. This chain connects TRBV3-1 to TRBJ1-1; tentative D call: TRBD1 (5 bases). This CDR3 region has 14 residues. Trimming cost V 3 bases and J 4 bases, with 12 bases left between them. Looked up from germline, CDR1 is LGHDT and CDR2 is YNNKEL (reference sequence). CDR3 nucleotides: TGTGCCAGCAGCCATACGGGGGGATCCACTGAAGCTTTCTTT. As protein: CASSHTGGSTEAFF.

The J gene is TRBJ2-2, the V gene TRBV10-3; the match to TRBD2 covers 10 bases. The CDR3 loop spans 17 amino acids. The germline CDR1 and CDR2 sequences are ENHRY and SYGVKD. The V and J ends lost 6 bases and 1 base, in that order; junction bases with no gene match: 8. CDR3 in DNA: TGTGCCATCAGGAGGGGAGGACTAGCGGAGAACACCGGGGAGCTGTTTTTT. This codes for CAIRRGGLAENTGELFF.

This clonotype was detected many times. In DNA form, the CDR3 reads TGCGCCAGCAGCTTGGAGGGACTCCAGTCCTCCGAAGCTTTCTTT. Amino acid sequence: CASSLEGLQSSEAFF. This chain links TRBV5-1 with TRBJ1-1; possible D gene TRBD1, 5 bases. Trimming pared 0 bases from V and 8 bases from J, leaving 17 bases between. The CDR3 extends over 15 amino acids. Per the germline V gene, CDR1 is SGHRS and CDR2 is YFSETQ.

V is TRBV13 and J is TRBJ2-1; D perhaps matches TRBD1 (6 bases). The germline CDR1 and CDR2 sequences are PRHDT and FYEKMQ (reference sequence). This CDR3 has 17 amino acids. V shed 0 bases and J shed 5 bases, with 17 bases lying between them. The CDR3 nucleotides read TGTGCCAGCAGCTTAGGGCTGCAGGGGTTGTCCGACAATGAGCAGTTCTTC. Its translation is CASSLGLQGLSDNEQFF. Supplemented by reference TRBV13 and TRBJ2-1, the full variable domain reads AAGVIQSPRHLIKEKRETATLKCYPIPRHDTVYWYQQGPGQDPQFLISFYEKMQSDKGSIPDRFSAQQFSDYHSELNMSSLELGDSALYFCASSLGLQGLSDNEQFFGPGTRLTVL.

This clonotype turned up a few times. The V call is TRBV2, the J call TRBJ2-7; TRBD1 is a possible D gene (6 bases). This CDR3 region has 14 residues. CDR1 and CDR2 from the germline V gene are SNHLY and FYNNEI. Trimming stripped 9 bases from V and 1 base from J, with 16 bases between. This chain's CDR3 is CASISRGHSYEQYF. The CDR3 nucleotides read TGTGCCAGTATTTCCAGGGGTCATTCCTACGAGCAGTACTTC.